Shown below are 24 T cell receptor beta chains from a single sample sequenced in a study of blood T cell repertoires in COVID-19. TCRdb keeps only in-frame clones here, not all; method: immunoSEQ multiplex PCR. The table lists under 150,000 clones, around 86% of them singletons, with approximately 20% in the top ten. Material for sequencing was peripheral blood. The receptor source for this set is a woman between 45 and 60 years old who had recovered from COVID-19.

The CDR3 reads CASSEVLAYEQYF. In DNA form, the CDR3 reads TGTGCCAGCAGTGAGGTCCTAGCCTACGAGCAGTACTTC. The chain carries TRBV6-1 and TRBJ2-7; D is unclear. V was cut by 3 bases and J by 2 bases, with 8 bases left in between. The CDR3 loop spans 13 amino acids. The V gene's germline CDR1 is MNHNS and CDR2 SASEGT.

The CDR3 sequence: CASSPGGGSTNEQFF. CDR3 DNA sequence: TGTGCCAGCAGCCCCGGCGGGGGTTCGACCAATGAGCAGTTCTTC. The chain joins TRBV7-3 to TRBJ2-1; 7 bases are shared with TRBD2. Germline V gives CDR1 SGHTA, CDR2 FQGTGA. Trimming removed 5 bases from V and 6 bases from J; junction bases left unmatched: 10. This CDR3 is 15 amino acids long.

This chain links TRBV19 with TRBJ1-5; TRBD1 agrees at 9 bases. The CDR3 sequence is 17 residues long. Germline assignment: CDR1 LNHDA and CDR2 SQIVND (reference sequence). V shed 6 bases, J shed 3 bases, and the junction held 12 bases outside the gene matches. The CDR3 spells CASSPSGTGLNNQPQHF. The CDR3 DNA reads TGTGCCAGTAGCCCCTCCGGGACAGGGTTGAACAATCAGCCCCAGCATTTT.

The rearrangement links TRBV5-1 to TRBJ2-3, with a weak D call TRBD1 (5 bases). This CDR3 has 13 residues. Germline values: CDR1 SGHRS, CDR2 YFSETQ. Trimming removed 4 bases at V and 3 bases at J, with 9 bases between. The chain's CDR3 is CASSPRQTDTQYF. CDR3 coding DNA: TGCGCCAGCAGCCCGAGACAGACAGATACGCAGTATTTT.

V is TRBV23-1 and J is TRBJ2-4; 8 bases are a match to TRBD1. TRBV23-1 is noted as an ORF with a role that remains uncertain. CDR3 length: 15 residues. Trimming removed 6 bases from V and 4 bases from J; junction bases left unmatched: 8. CDR3 sequence (DNA): TGCGCCAGCAGCACGACAGGGGTATTGAAAAACATTCAGTACTTC. This codes for CASSTTGVLKNIQYF.

V and J are TRBV19 and TRBJ1-5, with D possibly matching TRBD1 (5 bases). This CDR3 has 14 amino acids. The V and J ends lost 5 bases and 7 bases respectively, with 15 bases between them. Germline CDR1 reads LNHDA; CDR2 reads SQIVND (reference sequence). The CDR3 region has the DNA TGTGCCAGTAGTGTTCAGGGCTTGGGGCAGCCCCAGCATTTT. Residues: CASSVQGLGQPQHF.

The CDR3 coding sequence is TGTGCCAGCAGCTACACTAGCGGGACCATATATGAGCAGTTCTTC. Translating gives CASSYTSGTIYEQFF. This rearrangement joins TRBV2 to TRBJ2-1; 10 bases match TRBD2. The CDR3 covers 15 residues. CDR1 is SNHLY, CDR2 FYNNEI, per germline. J lost 8 bases, V lost 6 bases, and 10 bases had no gene match.

The table lists this clone with a few counts. V and J are TRBV19 and TRBJ1-1, with D perhaps TRBD1 (6 bases). The CDR3 has 13 residues. Per the germline V gene, CDR1 is LNHDA and CDR2 is SQIVND (reference sequence). V was shortened by 6 bases and J by 4 bases, with 12 bases between the two germline ends. This CDR3 reads CASSTGLGTEAFF. The CDR3 DNA is TGTGCCAGTAGCACAGGGTTGGGCACTGAAGCTTTCTTT.

This chain uses TRBV19 with TRBJ1-4; no clear D. This CDR3 comprises 16 residues. The V gene lost 5 bases and the J gene lost 0 bases, with 13 bases spanning the gap. CDR1 and CDR2 (germline): LNHDA, SQIVND (reference sequence). DNA of the CDR3: TGTGCCAGTAGTCCCTTAGGTGCGGCAACTAATGAAAAACTGTTTTTT. This sequence encodes CASSPLGAATNEKLFF.

The chain links TRBV7-6 to TRBJ1-2, with TRBD1 identical over 9 bases. V gave up 5 bases and J gave up 8 bases; unmatched junction bases: 6. This CDR3 spans 13 amino acids. CDR1 and CDR2 (germline): SGHVS, FNYEAQ. The CDR3 bases are TGTGCCAGCAGCAACCGGGACAGGGAAGGCTACACCTTC. Translating it yields CASSNRDREGYTF.

The chain is built from TRBV10-3 and TRBJ2-7, with TRBD1 identical over 9 bases. The CDR3 consists of 13 residues. The junction had 9 bases not matched to a gene; V was cut back by 9 bases and J by 6 bases. Germline lookup yields CDR1 ENHRY and CDR2 SYGVKD. The CDR3, as DNA: TGTGCCATTACCGGGACAGGGTCTATCGAGCAGTACTTC. Protein product: CAITGTGSIEQYF.

This clone was seen only once. The chain links TRBV7-2 to TRBJ2-5, with D tentatively TRBD2 (5 bases). The CDR3 extends over 18 amino acids. The germline gives CDR1 SGHTA, CDR2 FQGNSA. V was pared by 4 bases and J by 2 bases, with 23 bases between. The CDR3: CASSWAEQSMDLQETQYF. The DNA of the CDR3 is TGTGCCAGCAGCTGGGCCGAGCAGTCTATGGACTTACAAGAGACCCAGTACTTC.

This chain uses TRBV10-2 with TRBJ2-5, with TRBD2 identical over 9 bases. This CDR3 comprises 15 residues. CDR1 is WSHSY, CDR2 SAAADI, per germline. Trimming removed 2 bases from V and 5 bases from J; junction bases left unmatched: 6. The DNA of the CDR3 is TGCGCCAGCAGTGAGAAGCGGGGGGTGATGGAGACCCAGTACTTC. Residues: CASSEKRGVMETQYF.

The chain carries TRBV10-2 and TRBJ1-2; D call uncertain. The CDR3 consists of 16 residues. Trimming stripped 6 bases from V and 0 bases from J, with 17 bases between. From germline, CDR1 is WSHSY and CDR2 SAAADI. The CDR3 DNA reads as TGCGCCAGCAGCCGCATTTTCCAGAGGACTAACTATGGCTACACCTTC. It translates to CASSRIFQRTNYGYTF.

This clone was detected only a few times. The V gene is TRBV2, the J gene TRBJ1-2; 8 nucleotides agree with TRBD1. The germline V gene has CDR1 SNHLY and CDR2 FYNNEI. The CDR3 totals 13 residues. The junction had 6 bases not matched to a gene; V was cut back by 4 bases and J by 8 bases. The CDR3 DNA reads as TGTGCCAGCAGTGGACAGGGGATGGGGGGCTACACCTTC. Protein: CASSGQGMGGYTF.

The chain employs TRBV7-9 and TRBJ2-1, with unresolved D. Looked up from germline, CDR1 is SEHNR and CDR2 is FQNEAQ (reference sequence). The CDR3 totals 13 residues. The V end lost 5 bases, the J end lost 3 bases, and 8 bases lay between the germline ends. CDR3: CASSPTGYNEQFF. The CDR3 nucleotides are TGTGCCAGCAGCCCCACGGGCTACAATGAGCAGTTCTTC.

This clone was recorded a few times. The chain couples TRBV4-3 to TRBJ1-2; weak D call: TRBD1 (5 bases). The CDR3 runs to 15 residues. Germline V lookup: CDR1 LGHNA, CDR2 YSLEER. The ends were cut back, 0 bases at V and 8 bases at J, with 16 bases in the middle. Written as DNA, the CDR3 is TGCGCCAGCAGCCAAGATCTTAATGGGGCGGAGGGCTACACCTTC. Encoded protein: CASSQDLNGAEGYTF.

The V gene is TRBV10-2, the J gene TRBJ2-2; D is ambiguous. V gave up 3 bases and J gave up 7 bases, with 9 bases separating them. Germline V gene sequence: CDR1 WSHSY, CDR2 SAAADI. This CDR3 has 13 amino acids. The CDR3 sequence: CASSESGVGELFF. The CDR3 region has the DNA TGCGCCAGCAGTGAATCCGGAGTCGGGGAGCTGTTTTTT.

V and J are TRBV11-2 and TRBJ2-1; 8 bases align to TRBD2. Germline assignment: CDR1 SGHAT and CDR2 FQNNGV. The trim removed 1 base at V and 8 bases at J, leaving 10 bases unmatched. This CDR3 has 16 residues. DNA for the CDR3: TGTGCCAGCAGCTTAGTAGCGGGGCCATTTGGGGATGAGCAGTTCTTC. Its protein product is CASSLVAGPFGDEQFF.

In its sample, this clone was seen once. The chain has TRBV9 and TRBJ2-3, with 7 bases matching TRBD2. J lost 5 bases, V lost 4 bases, and 10 bases had no gene match. Germline lookup yields CDR1 SGDLS and CDR2 YYNGEE. This CDR3 contains 15 residues. CDR3 sequence reads: CASSPQAGRGDTQYF. CDR3 nucleotide sequence: TGTGCCAGCAGCCCCCAAGCGGGGAGGGGAGATACGCAGTATTTT. Full variable domain (outside the CDR3, taken from reference TRBV9 and TRBJ2-3): DSGVTQTPKHLITATGQRVTLRCSPRSGDLSVYWYQQSLDQGLQFLIQYYNGEERAKGNILERFSAQQFPDLHSELNLSSLELGDSALYFCASSPQAGRGDTQYFGPGTRLTVL.

This chain uses TRBV12-3 or TRBV12-4 with TRBJ2-5, with D perhaps TRBD1 (5 bases). Trimming left V 3 bases short and J 1 base short, with 6 bases between. The CDR3 length is 13 residues. The CDR3 region is CASSFDSQETQYF. CDR3 in DNA: TGTGCCAGCAGTTTCGACAGCCAAGAGACCCAGTACTTC.

The chain couples TRBV20-1 to TRBJ2-3; no firm D call. The CDR3 covers 13 residues. Germline CDR1 reads DFQATT; CDR2 reads SNEGSKA (reference sequence). Trimming shortened V by 5 bases and J by 3 bases, and 12 bases separated the two germline ends. The CDR3 DNA follows: TGCAGTGCTCGTGACCCGAGGACAGATACGCAGTATTTT. This sequence encodes CSARDPRTDTQYF.

The chain couples TRBV27 to TRBJ2-3; D is uncertain. Germline V gene data show CDR1 as MNHEY and CDR2 as SMNVEV (reference sequence). Deletions cut 1 base from V and 2 bases from J, with 4 bases between. This CDR3 contains 13 residues. As DNA, the CDR3 is TGTGCCAGCAGTTTATACTTCACAGATACGCAGTATTTT. Amino acid sequence: CASSLYFTDTQYF.

The sample holds a few counts of this clone. This rearrangement joins TRBV7-9 to TRBJ1-1; no reliable D call. The germline gives CDR1 SEHNR, CDR2 FQNEAQ (reference sequence). V gave up 5 bases and J gave up 0 bases, with 19 bases separating them. CDR3 length: 17 amino acids. Here the CDR3 reads CASSPLPSRAMNTEAFF. The DNA for the CDR3 is TGTGCCAGCAGCCCACTCCCGTCACGAGCGATGAACACTGAAGCTTTCTTT.